Shown below are 26 T cell receptor beta chains from a single sample sequenced in a study of PD-L1 blockade in urothelial cancer. Repertoires were generated with immunoSEQ multiplex PCR, while TCRdb's copy carries only in-frame clones and drops some. The table lists 45,000 to 55,000 clones, around 79% of them singletons, with about 10% in the top ten. The time point is: pretreatment peripheral blood. The sample in question was PBMCs, obtained around atezolizumab (anti-PD-L1) treatment. The receptors come from a man between 65 and 85 years old with urothelial cancer.

V and J are TRBV2 and TRBJ1-4; 7 bases fit TRBD1. Germline assignment: CDR1 SNHLY and CDR2 FYNNEI. The trim removed 5 bases at V and 0 bases at J, leaving 15 bases unmatched. The CDR3 is made up of 19 amino acids. In DNA, the CDR3 is TGTGCCAGCAGTTTAAAGGGGGCGCGGGACGCAGCAACTAATGAAAAACTGTTTTTT. This sequence encodes CASSLKGARDAATNEKLFF. Variable domain in full (rest from reference TRBV2 and TRBJ1-4): EPEVTQTPSHQVTQMGQEVILRCVPISNHLYFYWYRQILGQKVEFLVSFYNNEISEKSEIFDDQFSVERPDGSNFTLKIRSTKLEDSAMYFCASSLKGARDAATNEKLFFGSGTQLSVL.

This rearrangement joins TRBV5-4 to TRBJ2-5; no firm D call. V was pared by 4 bases and J by 5 bases, with 9 bases between. CDR1 is SGHNT and CDR2 is YYREEE in the germline V gene (reference sequence). The CDR3 consists of 12 residues. The CDR3 DNA sequence: TGTGCCAGCAGCGGAGTAGCCGAGACCCAGTACTTC. It yields the protein CASSGVAETQYF.

The chain links TRBV18 to TRBJ2-7; 9 nucleotides match TRBD2. The ends lost 5 bases at V and 3 bases at J; junction bases unmatched: 5. Per the germline V gene, CDR1 is KGHSH and CDR2 is LQKENI. The CDR3 runs 14 residues. This CDR3 reads CASSATSGSYEQYF. For the CDR3, the DNA is TGTGCCAGCTCAGCGACTAGCGGTAGCTACGAGCAGTACTTC. Complete variable domain (other parts from reference TRBV18 and TRBJ2-7): NAGVMQNPRHLVRRRGQEARLRCSPMKGHSHVYWYRQLPEEGLKFMVYLQKENIIDESGMPKERFSAEFPKEGPSILRIQQVVRGDSAAYFCASSATSGSYEQYFGPGTRLTVT.

This chain uses TRBV11-3 with TRBJ2-1, with TRBD1 matching over 7 bases. After removal of 0 bases from V and 12 bases from J, the junction contained 5 bases not matched to a gene. CDR3 length: 13 residues. CDR1 and CDR2 (germline): SGHNT, YENEEA. CDR3 in amino acids: CASSLETGIRQFF. Written as DNA, the CDR3 is TGTGCCAGCAGCTTAGAGACAGGGATCCGGCAGTTCTTC.

The V gene is TRBV5-6, the J gene TRBJ2-7, with D unclear. CDR3 length: 11 amino acids. Germline lookup yields CDR1 SGHDT and CDR2 YYEEEE. V lost 0 bases and J lost 7, with 5 bases in between. The CDR3, as DNA: TGTGCCAGCAGCTTGGACAGAGAGCAGTACTTC. Encoded protein: CASSLDREQYF.

V is TRBV11-2 and J is TRBJ1-5; a weak D match, TRBD1 (5 bases). CDR1 and CDR2 from the germline V gene are SGHAT and FQNNGV. V was pared by 1 base and J by 3 bases, with 13 bases between. The CDR3 covers 16 residues. CDR3 in DNA: TGTGCCAGCAGCTTAGGGAGGGGAAGGATCAATCAGCCCCAGCATTTT. As protein: CASSLGRGRINQPQHF.

The chain combines TRBV19 with TRBJ1-2; D uncertain. The CDR3 loop spans 17 amino acids. Trimming stripped 0 bases from V and 2 bases from J, with 16 bases between. Germline CDR1 LNHDA, CDR2 SQIVND (reference sequence). CDR3 sequence (DNA): TGTGCCAGTAGTATAGAAGGGAGCGGAAGTTTGAACTATGGCTACACCTTC. This codes for CASSIEGSGSLNYGYTF.

The V gene is TRBV5-4, the J gene TRBJ2-7, with a tentative D call TRBD1 (5 bases). CDR1 and CDR2 (germline): SGHNT, YYREEE (reference sequence). Trimming removed 0 bases from V and 3 bases from J, with 19 bases in between. The CDR3 runs to 17 residues. CDR3 amino acids: CASSLGVGRVKSYEQYF. The CDR3 nucleotides are TGTGCCAGCAGCTTGGGGGTGGGCAGGGTGAAAAGCTACGAGCAGTACTTC.

This clone occurred once. The chain has TRBV7-3 and TRBJ1-2; the match to TRBD1 covers 9 bases. The CDR3 contains 13 residues. Trimming took 5 bases from V and 4 from J; bases not matched to a gene: 2. Germline-derived CDR1 and CDR2 are SGHTA and FQGTGA. CDR3 nucleotides: TGTGCCAGCAGCCTGGGACAGGGCTATGGCTACACCTTC. Translating gives CASSLGQGYGYTF.

This sequence joins TRBV28 and TRBJ1-5; 7 bases fit TRBD1. Per the germline V gene, CDR1 is MDHEN and CDR2 is SYDVKM. The trim removed 2 bases at V and 6 bases at J, leaving 10 bases unmatched. The CDR3 totals 16 residues. In DNA, the CDR3 is TGTGCCAGCAGTTTAAGGGGGCCAGGGAGAAGTCAGCCCCAGCATTTT. Its protein product is CASSLRGPGRSQPQHF. Using reference TRBV28 and TRBJ1-5 for the parts outside the CDR3, the full variable domain is DVKVTQSSRYLVKRTGEKVFLECVQDMDHENMFWYRQDPGLGLRLIYFSYDVKMKEKGDIPEGYSVSREKKERFSLILESASTNQTSMYLCASSLRGPGRSQPQHFGDGTRLSIL.

V gene TRBV28 combines with J gene TRBJ1-5; 8 bases are a match to TRBD1. CDR1 is MDHEN, CDR2 SYDVKM, per germline. The V gene end was trimmed by 3 bases and the J gene end by 8 bases; junction bases not matched to a gene: 12. This CDR3 spans 16 amino acids. DNA of the CDR3: TGTGCCAGCAGTTTGTGGGACAGGTACCAGGGTGAGCCCCAGCATTTT. It codes for CASSLWDRYQGEPQHF.

CDR3 DNA sequence: TGTGCCAGTAGTATCGGAGCTAGCAATCAGCCCCAGCATTTT. As protein: CASSIGASNQPQHF. The chain recombines TRBV19 with TRBJ1-5; unclear D gene. The CDR3 consists of 14 residues. The V and J ends lost 3 bases and 0 bases respectively, with 6 bases between them. Looked up from germline, CDR1 is LNHDA and CDR2 is SQIVND (reference sequence).

Remarks on this clone: At one of its ends the junction is not consistent with the germline gene, which may arise from a read error. V usage is TRBV5-6 and J usage is TRBJ2-5, with unresolved D. CDR3 length equals 14 residues. Germline V gives CDR1 SGHDT, CDR2 YYEEEE. CDR3 DNA: TGTGCCAGCAGCTTGGCCAACAGCCAACAGACCCAGTACTTC. It encodes CASSLANSQQTQYF.

This clone was seen only a few times. The rearrangement joins TRBV6-5 to TRBJ2-7; no definite D call. This CDR3 comprises 14 residues. The germline V and J ends were trimmed by 0 bases and 3 bases, with 9 bases remaining between them. Germline V lookup: CDR1 MNHEY, CDR2 SVGAGI. CDR3 sequence: CASSYSEDSYEQYF. CDR3 nucleotides: TGTGCCAGCAGTTACTCTGAGGATAGCTACGAGCAGTACTTC.

This rearrangement joins TRBV7-6 to TRBJ1-1; 12 nucleotides line up with TRBD1. The CDR3 has 16 amino acids. J lost 0 bases, V lost 6 bases, and 5 bases had no gene match. Germline-derived CDR1 and CDR2 are SGHVS and FNYEAQ. The CDR3 is CASSAGQGALNTEAFF. In nucleotides, the CDR3 is TGTGCCAGCAGTGCGGGACAGGGGGCCTTGAACACTGAAGCTTTCTTT.

The V and J genes are TRBV29-1 and TRBJ2-1; TRBD1 matches at 9 bases. Germline CDR1 SQVTM, CDR2 ANQGSEA. This CDR3 is 13 amino acids long. The J segment lost 8 bases and the V segment lost 5 bases, leaving 7 bases of the junction unmatched. The CDR3 nucleotides are TGCAGCGTTACTCGGACAGGGGAGGATGAGCAGTTCTTC. Encoded protein: CSVTRTGEDEQFF.

The chain joins TRBV18 to TRBJ2-5; possibly TRBD1 for D (5 bases). V shed 3 bases and J shed 4 bases, with 15 bases lying between them. Germline V CDR1 and CDR2: KGHSH, LQKENI. The CDR3 is 15 residues long. The CDR3 sequence is CASSPGRATIETQYF. The DNA of the CDR3 is TGTGCCAGCTCACCGGGCAGGGCCACCATAGAGACCCAGTACTTC.

This rearrangement joins TRBV28 to TRBJ2-7; 9 nucleotides line up with TRBD1. The germline CDR1 and CDR2 sequences are MDHEN and SYDVKM. This CDR3 contains 15 residues. Trimming removed 6 bases from V and 2 bases from J; junction bases left unmatched: 8. The CDR3 sequence is CASSGQGSAPYEQYF. For the CDR3, the DNA is TGTGCCAGCAGCGGACAGGGGAGTGCCCCCTACGAGCAGTACTTC.

The rearrangement joins TRBV11-3 to TRBJ2-1, with 10 bases that match TRBD1. V was pared by 5 bases and J by 0 bases, with 7 bases of the junction left unmatched. The CDR3 runs to 17 residues. The germline V gene encodes CDR1 SGHNT and CDR2 YENEEA. CDR3 sequence: CASSQGTGVLSYNEQFF. CDR3 sequence (DNA): TGTGCCAGCAGCCAAGGGACAGGGGTCCTCTCCTACAATGAGCAGTTCTTC.

The V call is TRBV7-9, the J call TRBJ1-1, with no clear D. The V end lost 1 base, the J end lost 5 bases, and 8 bases lay between the germline ends. The CDR3 consists of 13 residues. Germline lookup yields CDR1 SEHNR and CDR2 FQNEAQ (reference sequence). CDR3 nucleotide sequence: TGTGCCAGCAGCTTAGAGCGGGATACTGAAGCTTTCTTT. Its protein product is CASSLERDTEAFF.

This sequence joins TRBV10-2 and TRBJ2-1; 9 nucleotides align to TRBD2. The V and J ends lost 4 bases and 0 bases, in that order; junction bases with no gene match: 16. This CDR3 has 20 residues. In germline, CDR1 is WSHSY, CDR2 SAAADI. The CDR3 loop reads CASSGTGTSLSFSSYNEQFF. In DNA form, the CDR3 reads TGCGCCAGCAGTGGAACCGGGACTAGCCTTAGTTTTAGCTCCTACAATGAGCAGTTCTTC.

This clone was seen a few times. The chain employs TRBV2 and TRBJ2-5, with D perhaps matching TRBD2 (5 bases). The V end lost 2 bases, the J end lost 2 bases, and 12 bases lay between the germline ends. The CDR3 extends over 15 amino acids. Germline V gene data show CDR1 as SNHLY and CDR2 as FYNNEI. CDR3 protein: CASSEYAGGQETQYF. DNA of the CDR3: TGTGCCAGCAGTGAATACGCGGGTGGGCAAGAGACCCAGTACTTC. Based on the CDR3 plus reference TRBV2 and TRBJ2-5, the full variable domain is EPEVTQTPSHQVTQMGQEVILRCVPISNHLYFYWYRQILGQKVEFLVSFYNNEISEKSEIFDDQFSVERPDGSNFTLKIRSTKLEDSAMYFCASSEYAGGQETQYFGPGTRLLVL.

DNA of the CDR3: TGTGCCAGCAGTGCCGGGACAGGGGTCGACGAGCAGTACTTC. This gives the protein CASSAGTGVDEQYF. The rearrangement links TRBV2 to TRBJ2-7; TRBD1 agrees at 10 bases. Germline CDR1 and CDR2: SNHLY and FYNNEI. Germline trimming cut 4 bases from V and 5 bases from J; bases unmatched to any gene: 5. The CDR3 loop spans 14 amino acids.

The genes are TRBV4-2 and TRBJ2-1; D is possibly TRBD2 (7 bases). Germline V CDR1 and CDR2: LGHNA, YNFKEQ. V gave up 1 base and J gave up 1 base, with 14 bases separating them. The CDR3 covers 17 residues. The CDR3 loop is CASSQATGGGSYNEQFF. The CDR3 nucleotides read TGTGCCAGCAGCCAAGCTACGGGGGGCGGGTCCTACAATGAGCAGTTCTTC.

The chain combines TRBV2 with TRBJ2-3, with TRBD1 matching 7 bases. This CDR3 region has 15 residues. The ends lost 6 bases at V and 2 bases at J; junction bases unmatched: 8. Germline-derived CDR1 and CDR2 are SNHLY and FYNNEI. CDR3 region: CASSAGTEPTDTQYF. In nucleotides, the CDR3 is TGTGCCAGCAGCGCCGGGACAGAGCCCACAGATACGCAGTATTTT. Together with reference TRBV2 and TRBJ2-3, the CDR3 gives the full variable domain: EPEVTQTPSHQVTQMGQEVILRCVPISNHLYFYWYRQILGQKVEFLVSFYNNEISEKSEIFDDQFSVERPDGSNFTLKIRSTKLEDSAMYFCASSAGTEPTDTQYFGPGTRLTVL.

The V and J genes are TRBV28 and TRBJ1-2; D perhaps matches TRBD1 (5 bases). This CDR3 comprises 12 residues. Trimming removed 3 bases at V and 13 bases at J, with 15 bases between. CDR1 is MDHEN and CDR2 is SYDVKM in the germline V gene. DNA of the CDR3: TGTGCCAGCAGTTTGCGGGGGTTTGAACGCACCTTC. Translated: CASSLRGFERTF.